These 5 T cell receptor beta chains were sequenced from one sample in a study of Ad26.COV2.S vaccination and SARS-CoV-2 variants (TCRdb year 2021). Receptors were amplified or captured by the immunoSEQ multiplex PCR assay. TCRdb holds this immuneACCESS table with in-frame rearrangements only. Some clones are missing; in checked studies, unresolved V genes explain under half, and the rest has no known cause. The sample includes hundreds of thousands of clones, with roughly 90% observed a single time. The top ten hold over 1.3% of the sample. In light of the paper, this sample's treatment or condition label describes: roughly 19 received Ad26.COV2.S at low or high dose, single or two shots; roughly five received placebo; per-sample allocation not given. Repertoires of vaccine and placebo recipients were sequenced from samples collected on day 63 after the first injection. The source material was peripheral blood, sampled in a trial of Ad26.COV2.S vaccine versus placebo. The receptors derive from a person between 18 and 60 years old who received the Ad26.COV2.S COVID-19 vaccine or a placebo.

This clone was seen a single time. The chain uses TRBV5-4 and TRBJ2-1; TRBD1 matches at 9 bases. After removal of 6 bases from V and 1 base from J, the junction contained 5 bases not matched to a gene. This CDR3 is built from 15 residues. The germline CDR1 and CDR2 sequences are SGHNT and YYREEE (reference sequence). CDR3 region: CASTPGTGSYNEQFF. CDR3 DNA: TGTGCCAGCACCCCCGGGACAGGGTCCTACAATGAGCAGTTCTTC.

This clone appeared a few times. The rearrangement joins TRBV19 to TRBJ2-3; 11 bases line up with TRBD2. This CDR3 contains 19 residues. The V gene's germline CDR1 is LNHDA and CDR2 SQIVND (reference sequence). Unmatched junction bases numbered 13, after V lost 5 bases and J lost 0 bases. CDR3 in DNA: TGTGCCAGTAGTGGCCAGGGACTAGCGGAAGGAGGAAGCACAGATACGCAGTATTTT. Protein sequence: CASSGQGLAEGGSTDTQYF.

The rearrangement joins TRBV3-1 (or the pseudogene TRBV3-2) to TRBJ2-7, with 11 bases lining up with TRBD1. Germline lookup yields CDR1 LGHDT and CDR2 YNNKEL (reference sequence). This CDR3 spans 16 amino acids. V was pared by 3 bases and J by 6 bases, with 10 bases of the junction left unmatched. CDR3 coding DNA: TGTGCCAGCAGCCACCACCCCGGGACAGGGGGAGGCGAGCAGTACTTC. Its protein is CASSHHPGTGGGEQYF.

This clone was seen a single time. This chain connects TRBV6-2 or TRBV6-3 to TRBJ2-3, with D unclear. CDR1 MNHEY and CDR2 SVGEGT come from the germline V gene. Trimming removed 5 bases at V and 7 bases at J, with 13 bases between. The CDR3 totals 13 residues. CDR3 DNA sequence: TGTGCCAGCAGTCAGCCTCCAGTCTATACGCAGTATTTT. Its translation is CASSQPPVYTQYF.

This chain links TRBV4-2 with TRBJ2-2, with D tentatively TRBD2 (6 bases). V was trimmed by 1 base and J by 5 bases, leaving 14 bases between them. The CDR3 length is 16 residues. Per germline, CDR1 LGHNA and CDR2 YNFKEQ. The CDR3 DNA reads TGTGCCAGCAGCCAAGGGGGGGTTGGAGGGACCGGGGAGCTGTTTTTT. Encoded protein: CASSQGGVGGTGELFF.